The 28 T cell receptor beta chains given below trace back to one sample, sequenced in a study of T cell responses to AZD1222 COVID-19 vaccine. Sequenced by immunoSEQ multiplex PCR; TCRdb stores in-frame clones only, minus some. The profile shows 130,000 or so clones, 70% to 90% of them singletons. The sample consisted of peripheral blood, taken on day 0 of AZD1222 vaccination. The receptor source for this set is an adult in good health.

This chain links TRBV19 with TRBJ1-4, with TRBD1 as a possible D gene (6 bases). Deletions cut 9 bases from V and 8 bases from J, with 7 bases between. The CDR3 consists of 10 residues. Germline values: CDR1 LNHDA, CDR2 SQIVND (reference sequence). The CDR3 sequence is CARGGEKLFF. In DNA form, the CDR3 reads TGTGCCAGAGGGGGGGAAAAACTGTTTTTT. The full variable domain, rest sourced from reference TRBV19 and TRBJ1-4, is DGGITQSPKYLFRKEGQNVTLSCEQNLNHDAMYWYRQDPGQGLRLIYYSQIVNDFQKGDIAEGYSVSREKKESFPLTVTSAQKNPTAFYLCARGGEKLFFGSGTQLSVL.

This sequence joins TRBV11-2 and TRBJ2-7; 7 bases agree with TRBD2. This CDR3 is 13 amino acids long. Germline V CDR1 and CDR2: SGHAT, FQNNGV. The V and J ends lost 4 bases and 3 bases, in that order; junction bases with no gene match: 3. CDR3 amino acids: CASSSGGGYEQYF. The CDR3 coding sequence is TGTGCCAGCAGCTCGGGCGGGGGCTACGAGCAGTACTTC.

V gene TRBV20-1 combines with J gene TRBJ2-7; possibly TRBD2 for D (5 bases). The CDR3 totals 15 residues. CDR1 is DFQATT, CDR2 SNEGSKA, per germline (reference sequence). The V end was cut by 3 bases, the J end by 3 bases, with 18 bases between. The CDR3 here is CSASPSGSLYYEQYF. The CDR3 region has the DNA TGCAGTGCTAGTCCATCGGGATCCTTATACTACGAGCAGTACTTC.

V and J are TRBV4-3 and TRBJ1-6; no clear D gene. V was shortened by 0 bases and J by 0 bases, with 9 bases between the two germline ends. Germline CDR1 LGHNA, CDR2 YSLEER. This CDR3 contains 17 residues. The CDR3 region has the DNA TGCGCCAGCAGCCAAGATAAAAGGAGCTCCTATAATTCACCCCTCCACTTT. Translating it yields CASSQDKRSSYNSPLHF.

This sequence joins TRBV20-1 and TRBJ2-5; D tentatively fits TRBD1 or TRBD2 (5 bases each). V gave up 3 bases and J gave up 5 bases, with 19 bases separating them. The CDR3 is made up of 15 amino acids. The germline V gene has CDR1 DFQATT and CDR2 SNEGSKA (reference sequence). The CDR3 DNA reads TGCAGTGCTAGTCCGCTACGAGGGGCGCGGGAGACCCAGTACTTC. Its protein is CSASPLRGARETQYF.

V and J are TRBV9 and TRBJ2-2; 8 bases agree with TRBD1. With V trimmed by 3 bases and J by 4 bases, 5 bases remained unmatched. In germline, CDR1 is SGDLS, CDR2 YYNGEE. This CDR3 spans 15 amino acids. The CDR3 protein is CASSAPTGVTGELFF. The CDR3 bases are TGTGCCAGCAGCGCGCCGACAGGGGTCACCGGGGAGCTGTTTTTT.

The chain uses TRBV5-4 and TRBJ2-1; 10 nucleotides agree with TRBD1. CDR1 and CDR2 (germline): SGHNT, YYREEE (reference sequence). The CDR3 consists of 14 residues. V gave up 4 bases and J gave up 7 bases; unmatched junction bases: 5. CDR3 DNA sequence: TGTGCCAGCAGCCAAGACAGGGGGCGGAATGAGCAGTTCTTC. Translation: CASSQDRGRNEQFF.

The CDR3 DNA reads as TGTGCCAGCAGTTACTCCAGGGCAAGCAATCAGCCCCAGCATTTT. This translates into CASSYSRASNQPQHF. The V and J genes are TRBV6-5 and TRBJ1-5; D is perhaps TRBD1 (5 bases). The CDR3 sequence is 15 residues long. CDR1 is MNHEY and CDR2 is SVGAGI in the germline V gene. Trimming removed 0 bases at V and 1 base at J, with 7 bases between.

This chain uses TRBV18 with TRBJ2-7, with D maybe TRBD2 (6 bases). The V gene's germline CDR1 is KGHSH and CDR2 LQKENI. CDR3 length: 14 residues. V gave up 4 bases and J gave up 4 bases, with 14 bases separating them. CDR3 sequence (DNA): TGTGCCAGCTCACTCACGGGAGAAATGTACGAGCAGTACTTC. This gives the protein CASSLTGEMYEQYF.

The rearrangement links TRBV5-1 to TRBJ1-2; a possible D gene is TRBD1 (5 bases). The V end was cut by 4 bases, the J end by 7 bases, with 17 bases between. Germline CDR1 and CDR2: SGHRS and YFSETQ. The CDR3 runs to 14 residues. Written as DNA, the CDR3 is TGCGCCAGCAGCGCAGACAGACTATCCACTGGCTACACCTTC. Its protein is CASSADRLSTGYTF.

The chain couples TRBV11-3 to TRBJ2-7; D remains ambiguous. The CDR3 extends over 13 amino acids. Deletions cut 2 bases from V and 0 bases from J, with 5 bases between. Germline V gene lookup returns CDR1 SGHNT and CDR2 YENEEA. The CDR3 DNA follows: TGTGCCAGCAGCTTAAGGGACTCCTACGAGCAGTACTTC. This encodes CASSLRDSYEQYF.

V usage is TRBV5-4 and J usage is TRBJ2-7; D might be TRBD1 or TRBD2, each matching 5 bases. Germline V lookup: CDR1 SGHNT, CDR2 YYREEE (reference sequence). The CDR3 runs 14 residues. Trimming cost V 3 bases and J 7 bases, with 17 bases left between them. CDR3 residues: CASSSGPSGEEQYF. The CDR3 region has the DNA TGTGCCAGCAGCTCGGGGCCCTCCGGGGAAGAGCAGTACTTC.

This rearrangement joins TRBV2 to TRBJ2-1, with D uncertain. Trimming removed 3 bases from V and 2 bases from J, with 17 bases in between. This CDR3 has 17 amino acids. Looked up from germline, CDR1 is SNHLY and CDR2 is FYNNEI. The CDR3 region has the DNA TGTGCCAGCAGTGATTCTGCGTCGGATCAAACCTACAATGAGCAGTTCTTC. Protein product: CASSDSASDQTYNEQFF.

V gene TRBV14 combines with J gene TRBJ2-2; TRBD2 matches at 8 bases. The junction had 6 bases not matched to a gene; V was cut back by 1 base and J by 8 bases. Germline V gene lookup returns CDR1 SGHDN and CDR2 FVKESK. CDR3 length equals 15 residues. CDR3: CASSQVTGGPGELFF. The CDR3 nucleotides are TGTGCCAGCAGCCAAGTTACGGGGGGGCCTGGGGAGCTGTTTTTT.

This chain joins TRBV19 and TRBJ1-1; possible D gene TRBD1, 6 bases. CDR3 length equals 15 residues. Per the germline V gene, CDR1 is LNHDA and CDR2 is SQIVND (reference sequence). Between the trimmed V and J ends, which lost 4 bases and 9 bases, there was a span of 21 bases. The CDR3 here is CASSTTGSGVNQAFF. DNA for the CDR3: TGTGCCAGTAGTACCACCGGGTCAGGGGTAAACCAAGCTTTCTTT. Full variable domain (missing parts from reference TRBV19 and TRBJ1-1): DGGITQSPKYLFRKEGQNVTLSCEQNLNHDAMYWYRQDPGQGLRLIYYSQIVNDFQKGDIAEGYSVSREKKESFPLTVTSAQKNPTAFYLCASSTTGSGVNQAFFGQGTRLTVV.

This clone was detected a few times. This rearrangement joins TRBV2 to TRBJ1-5; possibly TRBD1 for D (6 bases). The CDR3 runs 13 residues. V lost 7 bases, J lost 3 bases, and 10 bases lay in between. The germline gives CDR1 SNHLY, CDR2 FYNNEI. The CDR3 region has the DNA TGTGCCAGCATGTACAGGGACAATCAGCCCCAGCATTTT. Encoded protein: CASMYRDNQPQHF.

This clone is medium-sized (0.01 to 0.1%) by share. This chain connects TRBV15 to TRBJ1-2; possibly TRBD1 for D (5 bases). Germline V gene lookup returns CDR1 LNHNV and CDR2 YYDKDF (reference sequence). The CDR3 totals 13 residues. Between the trimmed V and J ends, which lost 5 bases and 8 bases, there was a span of 15 bases. The CDR3 DNA follows: TGTGCCACCAGCCGGACCAGGGTCAGCGGCTACACCTTC. This gives the protein CATSRTRVSGYTF.

This sequence joins TRBV6-6 and TRBJ2-3; D possibly matches TRBD1 or TRBD2 (6 bases each). Germline V gene lookup returns CDR1 MNHNY and CDR2 SVGAGI (reference sequence). The CDR3 loop spans 15 amino acids. The germline V and J ends were trimmed by 6 bases and 1 base, with 14 bases remaining between them. This CDR3 reads CASSERGQGTDTQYF. The CDR3 DNA follows: TGTGCCAGCAGCGAACGGGGGCAGGGCACAGATACGCAGTATTTT.

There are a few counts of this clone. The chain has TRBV25-1 and TRBJ2-1; weak D call: TRBD2 (6 bases). The length of the CDR3 is 15 residues. Germline loops: CDR1 MGHDK, CDR2 SYGVNS. Trimming stripped 4 bases from V and 3 bases from J, with 13 bases between. CDR3 DNA: TGTGCCAGCAGTGCTCACGGGGGACGCTACAATGAGCAGTTCTTC. Translation: CASSAHGGRYNEQFF. Together with reference TRBV25-1 and TRBJ2-1, the CDR3 gives the full variable domain: EADIYQTPRYLVIGTGKKITLECSQTMGHDKMYWYQQDPGMELHLIHYSYGVNSTEKGDLSSESTVSRIRTEHFPLTLESARPSHTSQYLCASSAHGGRYNEQFFGPGTRLTVL.

This clone was seen once. The chain links TRBV6-1 to TRBJ1-3; D not resolved. Germline V gene data show CDR1 as MNHNS and CDR2 as SASEGT. The length of the CDR3 is 16 residues. The V gene lost 1 base and the J gene lost 4 bases, with 14 bases spanning the gap. CDR3 in DNA: TGTGCCAGCAGTGAAGACACCACGCTACAGGGAAACACCATATATTTT. Residues: CASSEDTTLQGNTIYF.

The chain carries TRBV4-3 and TRBJ2-2, with TRBD1 identical over 8 bases. The CDR3 runs to 13 residues. The junction had 1 base not matched to a gene; V was cut back by 3 bases and J by 7 bases. Looked up from germline, CDR1 is LGHNA and CDR2 is YSLEER. The CDR3 sequence is CASSHGQGGELFF. The CDR3 DNA reads as TGCGCCAGCAGCCATGGACAGGGCGGGGAGCTGTTTTTT.

V gene TRBV7-2 combines with J gene TRBJ2-7; D uncertain. This CDR3 is 12 amino acids long. Trimming cost V 2 bases and J 7 bases, with 9 bases left between them. Germline lookup yields CDR1 SGHTA and CDR2 FQGNSA. CDR3 coding DNA: TGTGCCAGCAGCTTAACCCAGGTGGAGCAGTACTTC. Residues: CASSLTQVEQYF.

In its sample, this clone was seen a few times. The chain combines TRBV3-1 (or the pseudogene TRBV3-2) with TRBJ2-1; D is uncertain. The germline gives CDR1 LGHDT, CDR2 YNNKEL (reference sequence). V dropped 2 bases and J dropped 5 bases, with 4 bases sitting between them. The CDR3 spans 12 residues. The CDR3 is CASSQYNNEQFF. The CDR3 region has the DNA TGTGCCAGCAGCCAATATAACAATGAGCAGTTCTTC.

The J gene is TRBJ1-5, the V gene TRBV6-5, with 7 positions matching TRBD1. CDR1 MNHEY and CDR2 SVGAGI come from the germline V gene. With V trimmed by 10 bases and J by 0 bases, 9 bases remained unmatched. The CDR3 is 15 residues long. CDR3 nucleotide sequence: TGTGCCACGTATCCCGGGACAGATAGCAATCAGCCCCAGCATTTT. This translates into CATYPGTDSNQPQHF.

V is TRBV18 and J is TRBJ2-3, with D unresolved. V was pared by 3 bases and J by 2 bases, with 12 bases between. Germline CDR1 and CDR2: KGHSH and LQKENI. The CDR3 runs 15 residues. In DNA form, the CDR3 reads TGTGCCAGCTCACCCGCCTCGAGGTCCACAGATACGCAGTATTTT. This sequence encodes CASSPASRSTDTQYF.

This clone was seen a single time. V usage is TRBV7-8 and J usage is TRBJ2-1; D not certain. The CDR3 spans 13 residues. V lost 2 bases and J lost 7, with 9 bases in between. Germline loops: CDR1 SGHVS, CDR2 FQNEAQ. CDR3 in DNA: TGTGCCAGCAGCTTAAGAATACAAAATGAGCAGTTCTTC. It translates to CASSLRIQNEQFF.

The V and J genes are TRBV2 and TRBJ1-6; D gene unclear. V was clipped by 7 bases and J by 8 bases, with 9 bases between them. Per the germline V gene, CDR1 is SNHLY and CDR2 is FYNNEI. The length of the CDR3 is 12 residues. CDR3 sequence: CASKAYDSPLHF. CDR3 nucleotides: TGTGCCAGCAAGGCCTACGATTCACCCCTCCACTTT.

The genes are TRBV5-1 and TRBJ2-2; D gene unclear. The germline V gene encodes CDR1 SGHRS and CDR2 YFSETQ. Trimming took off 1 base at V and 4 bases at J, with 17 bases between the two ends. There are 17 residues in the CDR3. CDR3 sequence reads: CASSLLDVPFGTGELFF. CDR3 bases: TGCGCCAGCAGCTTGCTTGACGTGCCGTTTGGCACCGGGGAGCTGTTTTTT.